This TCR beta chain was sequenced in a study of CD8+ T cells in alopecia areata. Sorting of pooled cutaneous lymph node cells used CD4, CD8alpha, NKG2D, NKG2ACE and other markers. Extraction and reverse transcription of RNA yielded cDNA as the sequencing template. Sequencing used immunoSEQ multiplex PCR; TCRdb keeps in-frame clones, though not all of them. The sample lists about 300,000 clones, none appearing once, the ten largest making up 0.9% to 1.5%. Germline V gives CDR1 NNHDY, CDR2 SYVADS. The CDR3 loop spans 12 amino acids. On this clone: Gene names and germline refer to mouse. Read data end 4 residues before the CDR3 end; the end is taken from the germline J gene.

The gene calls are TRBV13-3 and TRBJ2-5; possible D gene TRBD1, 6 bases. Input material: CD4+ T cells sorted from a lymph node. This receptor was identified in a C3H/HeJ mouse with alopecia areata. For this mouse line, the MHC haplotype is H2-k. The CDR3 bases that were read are TGTGCCAGCAGTAGGGGGAAGGAC. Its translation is CASSRGKD. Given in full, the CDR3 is CASSRGKDTQYF. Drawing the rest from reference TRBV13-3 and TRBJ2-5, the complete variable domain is EAAVTQSPRSKVAVTGGKVTLSCHQTNNHDYMYWYRQDTGHGLRLIHYSYVADSTEKGDIPDGYKASRPSQENFSLILELASLSQTAVYFCASSRGKDTQYFGPGTRLLVL.